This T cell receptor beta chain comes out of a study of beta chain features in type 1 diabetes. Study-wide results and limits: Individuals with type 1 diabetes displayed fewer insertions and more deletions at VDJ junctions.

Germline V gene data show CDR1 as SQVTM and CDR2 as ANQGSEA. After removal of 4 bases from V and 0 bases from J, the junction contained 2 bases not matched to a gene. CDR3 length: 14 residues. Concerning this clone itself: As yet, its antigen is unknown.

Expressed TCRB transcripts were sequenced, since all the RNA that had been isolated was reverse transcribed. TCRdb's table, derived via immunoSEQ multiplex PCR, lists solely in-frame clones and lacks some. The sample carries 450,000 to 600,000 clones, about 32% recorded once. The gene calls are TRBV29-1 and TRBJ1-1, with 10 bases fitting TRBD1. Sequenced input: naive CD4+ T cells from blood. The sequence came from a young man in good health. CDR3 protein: CSVGQGALNTEAFF. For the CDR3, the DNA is TGCAGCGTTGGACAGGGGGCTCTGAACACTGAAGCTTTCTTT. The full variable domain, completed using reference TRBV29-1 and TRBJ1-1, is SAVISQKPSRDICQRGTSLTIQCQVDSQVTMMFWYRQQPGQSLTLIATANQGSEATYESGFVIDKFPISRPNLTFSTLTVSNMSPEDSSIYLCSVGQGALNTEAFFGQGTRLTVV.